One T cell receptor (beta chain) is described in this entry. No antigen is known for it. V lost 4 bases, J lost 5 bases, and 15 bases lay in between. Germline CDR1 and CDR2: LGHDT and YNNKEL (reference sequence). The CDR3 length is 14 residues. This sample stems from a study of T cell responses to AZD1222 COVID-19 vaccine. Study-level findings and limits: It was only 6 or 7 AZD1222 recipients who were seropositive at baseline. CD4 TCRs linked to vaccination spanned spike, dominating at 160-218 and 743-854. Most donors were white British and more were female, and clonal diversity was possibly underestimated. Spike-specific TCR breadth rose after two AZD1222 doses, and depth rose as well.

Profiling relied on immunoSEQ multiplex PCR, and the TCRdb table lists in-frame clones only, not all of them. The data contain tens of thousands of clones, 75% to 95% of them singletons. This specimen consisted of peripheral blood, obtained 28 days after the second dose of the MenACWY control vaccine. This TCR derives from an adult who received the MenACWY meningococcal vaccine as a control. The V and J genes are TRBV3-1 (or the pseudogene TRBV3-2) and TRBJ2-7; D may be TRBD2 (5 bases). Here the CDR3 DNA reads TGTGCCAGCAGCCTCATGTGGGGTAGCGACGAGCAGTACTTC. Protein product: CASSLMWGSDEQYF.